Sequencing of this T cell receptor beta chain was carried out in a study of CXCR3-negative and CXCR3-positive naive CD8 T cells (dated by TCRdb to the late 2010s). At the level of the whole study: In total, some 130 million TRB reads were obtained, corresponding to roughly 1.5 +/- 0.3 million reads per library. Diversity and physicochemical repertoire analyses covered around 10 donors pooled from two independent experiments. For the TRBV-TRBJ cluster analysis, the naive subsets came from 5 donors, while the memory cells came from 3 donors.

This sample was sequenced with a NextSeq 550. The Human TCR Profiling Kit (MiLaboratory) was used to make UMI-labeled 5' RACE TRB cDNA libraries. cDNA synthesis used the entire amount of extracted RNA, and PCR amplification then used the entire amount of cDNA produced. Libraries were prepared in parallel with an identical number of PCR cycles. The study's own analysis went as follows. MIGEC and MiXCR extracted about 50,000 +/- 10,000 unique UMI-labeled TRB cDNA molecules per library, requiring at least two reads per UMI. An average of about 40,000 +/- 10,000 functional in-frame TRB CDR3 nucleotide clonotypes without stop codons was found per library. After downsampling to 5000 UMI-labeled TRB molecules per sample, diversity metrics, including normalized Shannon-Wiener and Chao1, were computed in VDJtools. Clonotype-size-weighted physicochemical properties of the central five CDR3 residues (interaction energy, strength, volume and Kidera factor 4) were computed in VDJtools. TCRdb reprocessed the sequencing reads and holds a single record per CDR3 protein sequence, with no DNA. For this entry, the V and J calls and clone size follow TCRdb and not the study's own pipeline. For this sample, the table gives some 99,000 distinct CDR3 sequences. The top ten clones comprise 1.1% of the sample.

For every CD8+ T cell subset, under 350,000 cells were flow-sorted straight into RLT lysis buffer, and each subset was sorted in triplicate. To keep memory contaminants out, a stringent definition of naive CD8+ T cells was applied: CD45RO-CCR7+CD27+CD95-. Standard density gradient centrifugation was used to isolate peripheral blood mononuclear cells from buffy coats. A FACSAria III was used to flow-sort naive CXCR3-negative and CXCR3-positive CD8+ T cells. Total RNA was extracted from sorted cells with an RNeasy Mini Kit. What the study reported, not specific to this receptor: Because surface CD5, which is linked to self-reactivity in mice, was comparable between the naive subsets, TCR interaction strength was also inferred from TRB CDR3 physicochemical properties. CXCR3 expression partially decreased after cryopreservation, so most assays used freshly isolated PBMCs. Comparably high repertoire diversity was found in both naive subsets, whereas much lower repertoire diversity was found in memory CD8+ T cells. Compared with CXCR3-negative naive cells, CXCR3-positive naive cells had TRB CDR3s with higher hydrophobicity (lower Kidera factor 4), lower energy, and higher strength and volume indices. Within the same donor, TRBV-TRBJ usage looked similar between naive CXCR3-negative and CXCR3-positive cells, but memory cells had distinct patterns.

CDR1 and CDR2, looked up from the germline V gene (reference sequence), are DFQATT and SNEGSKA. Spanning cysteine to phenylalanine, the CDR3 consists of 14 amino acids. The entry carries no DNA sequence. In the case of this clonotype: There is no known antigen for this receptor.

The sequence came from a human donor in good health. Some clones in this sample may be carry-over from other donors' samples. Sequencing was performed on naive CXCR3+ CD8+ T cells from blood. The intended sense of this specimen's cell subset or site label: CD45RO-CCR7+CD27+CD95- naive CD8+ T cells expressing CXCR3 (TNR3+). Recombination joined TRBV20-1 with TRBJ2-1; the TCRdb call, TRBD1, lacks DNA for checking. The CDR3 here reads CSARWGQRANEQFF.